Sequencing of this TCR beta chain was carried out in a study of T-cell reconstitution after alpha-beta-depleted transplantation in children. General study results and limits: A year had passed since transplant, and T-cell counts and diversity by then came mostly from newly produced T cells.

V lost 0 bases, J lost 2 bases, and 14 bases lay in between. The CDR3 sequence is 16 residues long. Germline assignment: CDR1 LGHNA and CDR2 YNFKEQ. The TCRbeta library incorporated unique molecular identifiers. TCRdb independently ran MiXCR on the PCR reads; one entry per CDR3 protein. The sample consists of hundreds of thousands of distinct CDR3 sequences, over 10% of them appearing once. This clonotype was counted a few times. Its antigen is as yet unknown. The clonotype originates from a male patient younger than 18 who had a stem cell transplant for acute myeloid leukemia, so the T cells may come from the graft donor. This specimen consisted of PBMCs, mostly from graft donor cells, obtained 360 days after TCRalphabeta/CD19-depleted stem cell transplant. This rearrangement joins TRBV4-2 to TRBJ2-7, with D tentatively TRBD2 (6 bases). The DNA for the CDR3 is TGTGCCAGCAGCCAAGATGAGGAGGGAGAAGCCTACGAGCAGTACTTC. Translated, it gives CASSQDEEGEAYEQYF.